This T cell receptor beta chain was identified in a study of cytomegalovirus exposure and HLA in healthy donors. Overall study findings and caveats: As was reported, the HLA-A and HLA-B alleles of most subjects were accurately predicted from TCR beta sequences.

PCR was performed using 60 Vbeta and 13 Jbeta primers. Assay used: immunoSEQ multiplex PCR; TCRdb lists only in-frame clones, some missing. The table has 60,000 or so clones, approximately 88% seen once. The CDR3 covers 16 residues. With 5 bases removed from V and 2 bases from J, the gap between germline ends came to 16 bases. Germline values: CDR1 MDHEN, CDR2 SYDVKM. A remark on this clone: The antigen is unknown.

This clonotype was sampled from a man aged 25-40 years in good health and CMV-seropositive. The sequenced material came from PBMCs. This chain joins TRBV28 and TRBJ1-3, with TRBD1 as a possible D gene (6 bases). CDR3 sequence reads: CASSRQVVIAGNTIYF. In DNA, the CDR3 is TGTGCCAGCAGTCGACAGGTTGTAATTGCTGGAAACACCATATATTTT.